The 6 T cell receptor beta chains given below trace back to one sample, sequenced in a study of blood T cell repertoires in COVID-19. The data were produced by immunoSEQ multiplex PCR, yet TCRdb's version contains in-frame clones alone and is incomplete. The sample carries 150,000 or so clones, 70% to 80% recorded once. The sample consisted of peripheral blood. The receptors were sampled from a woman between 65 and 79 years old with COVID-19, enrolled during active disease.

This clone was counted once. The CDR3 nucleotides are TGTGCCAGTAGTAGACAGGGAGAGGGAAGGTACGGGGAGCTGTTTTTT. Residues: CASSRQGEGRYGELFF. The chain joins TRBV19 to TRBJ2-2, with 7 bases identical to TRBD1. V shed 4 bases, J shed 7 bases, and the junction held 12 bases outside the gene matches. CDR3 length: 16 amino acids. The germline V gene has CDR1 LNHDA and CDR2 SQIVND (reference sequence).

V gene TRBV7-8 combines with J gene TRBJ2-1; D call uncertain. Trimming removed 6 bases at V and 4 bases at J, with 19 bases between. This CDR3 contains 16 residues. Germline V gene data show CDR1 as SGHVS and CDR2 as FQNEAQ. CDR3 amino acids: CASRVGRVSRYNEQFF. The CDR3 DNA sequence: TGTGCCAGCAGAGTCGGTCGGGTTAGCCGATACAATGAGCAGTTCTTC.

The genes are TRBV6-5 and TRBJ2-5, with a possible D match to TRBD1 (6 bases). The length of the CDR3 is 14 residues. Trimming pared 5 bases from V and 1 base from J, leaving 11 bases between. Germline V gene data show CDR1 as MNHEY and CDR2 as SVGAGI. CDR3 sequence: CASSRTASQETQYF. The CDR3 DNA follows: TGTGCCAGCAGTCGGACAGCCTCCCAAGAGACCCAGTACTTC.

V usage is TRBV6-1 and J usage is TRBJ1-3; no definite D call. V lost 1 base, J lost 1 base, and 8 bases lay in between. The CDR3 has 15 residues. The germline V gene has CDR1 MNHNS and CDR2 SASEGT. This chain's CDR3 is CASSEVVGSGNTIYF. CDR3 bases: TGTGCCAGCAGTGAAGTTGTCGGTTCTGGAAACACCATATATTTT.

This chain joins TRBV28 and TRBJ1-1, with TRBD1 matching 8 bases. The CDR3 contains 15 residues. Germline values: CDR1 MDHEN, CDR2 SYDVKM. V shed 6 bases and J 0 bases; nucleotides not matched to a gene: 6. The DNA of the CDR3 is TGTGCCAGCAGAGAAACAGGGGGGTTGAACACTGAAGCTTTCTTT. The encoded protein is CASRETGGLNTEAFF.

The chain uses TRBV7-9 and TRBJ1-1; TRBD1 aligns across 9 bases. CDR3 length equals 12 residues. CDR1 and CDR2 from the germline V gene are SEHNR and FQNEAQ (reference sequence). J was trimmed by 11 bases and V by 5 bases; bases with no gene match: 6. Here the CDR3 reads CASSPTGGLAFF. CDR3 nucleotides: TGTGCCAGCAGCCCAACAGGGGGCTTGGCTTTCTTT.